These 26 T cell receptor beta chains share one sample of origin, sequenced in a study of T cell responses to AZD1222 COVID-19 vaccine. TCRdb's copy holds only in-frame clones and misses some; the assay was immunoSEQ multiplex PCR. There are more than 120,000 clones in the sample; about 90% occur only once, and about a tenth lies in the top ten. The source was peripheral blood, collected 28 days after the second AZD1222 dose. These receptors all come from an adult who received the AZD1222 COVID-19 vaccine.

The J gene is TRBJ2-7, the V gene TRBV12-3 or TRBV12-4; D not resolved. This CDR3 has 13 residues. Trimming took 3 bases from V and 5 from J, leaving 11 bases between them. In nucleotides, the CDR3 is TGTGCCAGCAGTTTTAACGGCCGCAACGAGCAGTACTTC. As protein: CASSFNGRNEQYF.

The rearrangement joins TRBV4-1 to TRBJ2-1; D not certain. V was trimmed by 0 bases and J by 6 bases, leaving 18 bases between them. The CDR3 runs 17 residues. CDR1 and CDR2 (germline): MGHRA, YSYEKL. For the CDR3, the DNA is TGCGCCAGCAGCCAAGACATGGGAACAGTCGGAGTCAATGAGCAGTTCTTC. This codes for CASSQDMGTVGVNEQFF.

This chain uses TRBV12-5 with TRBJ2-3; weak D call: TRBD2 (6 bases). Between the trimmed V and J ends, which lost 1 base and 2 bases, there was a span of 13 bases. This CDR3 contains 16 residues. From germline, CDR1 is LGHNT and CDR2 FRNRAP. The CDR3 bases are TGTGCTAGTGGTTTGGGTCTAGCGCTAGACACAGATACGCAGTATTTT. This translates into CASGLGLALDTDTQYF.

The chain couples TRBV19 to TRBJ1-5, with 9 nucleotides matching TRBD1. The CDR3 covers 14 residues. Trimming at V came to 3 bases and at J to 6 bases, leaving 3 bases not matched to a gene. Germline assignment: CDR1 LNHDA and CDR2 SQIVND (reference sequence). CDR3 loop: CASSIRTGVQPQHF. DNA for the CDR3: TGTGCCAGTAGTATCCGGACAGGGGTTCAGCCCCAGCATTTT.

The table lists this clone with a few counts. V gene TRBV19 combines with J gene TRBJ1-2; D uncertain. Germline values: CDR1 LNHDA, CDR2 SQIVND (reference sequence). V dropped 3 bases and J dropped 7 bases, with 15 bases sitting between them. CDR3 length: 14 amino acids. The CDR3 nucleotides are TGTGCCAGTAGTATCGGCGGAGGGCGGAGTGGCTACACCTTC. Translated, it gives CASSIGGGRSGYTF.

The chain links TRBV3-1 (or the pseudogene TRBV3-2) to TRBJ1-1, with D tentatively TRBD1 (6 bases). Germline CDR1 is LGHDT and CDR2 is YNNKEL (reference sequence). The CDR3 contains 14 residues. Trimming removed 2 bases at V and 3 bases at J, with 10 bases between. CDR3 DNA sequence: TGTGCCAGCAGCCAACTAGACAGGCACACTGAAGCTTTCTTT. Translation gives CASSQLDRHTEAFF.

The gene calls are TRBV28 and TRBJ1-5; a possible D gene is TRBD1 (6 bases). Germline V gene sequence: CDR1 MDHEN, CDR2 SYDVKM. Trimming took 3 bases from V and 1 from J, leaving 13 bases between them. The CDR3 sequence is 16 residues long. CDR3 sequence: CASSLGGHWSNQPQHF. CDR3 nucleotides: TGTGCCAGCAGTTTGGGGGGGCACTGGAGCAATCAGCCCCAGCATTTT.

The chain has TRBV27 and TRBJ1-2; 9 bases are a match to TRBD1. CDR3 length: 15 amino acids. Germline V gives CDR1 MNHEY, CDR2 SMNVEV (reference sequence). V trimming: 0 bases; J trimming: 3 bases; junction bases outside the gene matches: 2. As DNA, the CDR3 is TGTGCCAGCAGTTTATCCGGGACAGGGTACTATGGCTACACCTTC. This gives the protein CASSLSGTGYYGYTF.

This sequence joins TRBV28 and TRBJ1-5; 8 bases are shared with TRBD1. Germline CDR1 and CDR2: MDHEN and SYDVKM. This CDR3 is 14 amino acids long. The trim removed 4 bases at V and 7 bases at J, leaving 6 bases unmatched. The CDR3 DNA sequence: TGTGCCAGCAGTTCCCGACAGGGGTGGCAGCCCCAGCATTTT. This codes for CASSSRQGWQPQHF.

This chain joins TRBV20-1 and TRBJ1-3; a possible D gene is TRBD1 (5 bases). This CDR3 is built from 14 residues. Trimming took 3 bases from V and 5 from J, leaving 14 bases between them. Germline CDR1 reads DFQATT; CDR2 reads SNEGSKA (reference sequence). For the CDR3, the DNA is TGCAGTGCTAGTATAGGGGAATGGCGAAACACCATATATTTT. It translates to CSASIGEWRNTIYF.

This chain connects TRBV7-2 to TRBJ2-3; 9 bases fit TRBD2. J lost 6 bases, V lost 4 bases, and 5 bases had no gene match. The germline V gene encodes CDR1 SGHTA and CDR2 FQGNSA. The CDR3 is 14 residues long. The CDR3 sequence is CASSYSGGGDTQYF. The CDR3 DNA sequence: TGTGCCAGCAGCTATAGCGGGGGTGGGGATACGCAGTATTTT.

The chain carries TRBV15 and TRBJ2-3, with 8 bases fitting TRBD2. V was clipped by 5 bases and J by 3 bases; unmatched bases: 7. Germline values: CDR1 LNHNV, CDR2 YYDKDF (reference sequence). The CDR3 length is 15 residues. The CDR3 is CATSPTGRGTDTQYF. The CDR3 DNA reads TGTGCCACCAGCCCGACCGGGAGGGGGACAGATACGCAGTATTTT.

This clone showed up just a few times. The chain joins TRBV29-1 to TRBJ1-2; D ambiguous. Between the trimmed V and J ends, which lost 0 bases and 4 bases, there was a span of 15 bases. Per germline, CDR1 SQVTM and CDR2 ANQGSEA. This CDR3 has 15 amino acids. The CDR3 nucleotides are TGCAGCGTTGAAGAGTTCGGGGATTTTTTCTATGGCTACACCTTC. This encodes CSVEEFGDFFYGYTF. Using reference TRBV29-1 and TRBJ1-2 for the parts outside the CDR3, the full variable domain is SAVISQKPSRDICQRGTSLTIQCQVDSQVTMMFWYRQQPGQSLTLIATANQGSEATYESGFVIDKFPISRPNLTFSTLTVSNMSPEDSSIYLCSVEEFGDFFYGYTFGSGTRLTVV.

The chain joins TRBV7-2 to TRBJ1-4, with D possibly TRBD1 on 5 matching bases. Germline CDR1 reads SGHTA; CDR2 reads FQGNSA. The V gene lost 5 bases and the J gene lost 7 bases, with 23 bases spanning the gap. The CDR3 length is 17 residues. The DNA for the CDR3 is TGTGCCAGCAGCGGGACGGACGGGTTCGTATACCGTGAAAAACTGTTTTTT. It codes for CASSGTDGFVYREKLFF. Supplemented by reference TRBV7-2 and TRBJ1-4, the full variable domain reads GAGVSQSPSNKVTEKGKDVELRCDPISGHTALYWYRQSLGQGLEFLIYFQGNSAPDKSGLPSDRFSAERTGGSVSTLTIQRTQQEDSAVYLCASSGTDGFVYREKLFFGSGTQLSVL.

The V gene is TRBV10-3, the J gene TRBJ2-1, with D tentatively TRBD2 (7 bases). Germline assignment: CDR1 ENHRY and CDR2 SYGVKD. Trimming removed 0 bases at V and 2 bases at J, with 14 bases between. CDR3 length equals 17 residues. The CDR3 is CAISESGGAQAYNEQFF. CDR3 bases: TGTGCCATCAGTGAGTCGGGGGGGGCCCAAGCCTACAATGAGCAGTTCTTC.

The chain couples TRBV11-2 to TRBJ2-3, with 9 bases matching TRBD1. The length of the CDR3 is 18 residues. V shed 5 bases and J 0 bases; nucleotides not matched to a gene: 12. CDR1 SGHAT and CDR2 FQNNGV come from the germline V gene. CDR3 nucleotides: TGTGCCAGCAGCACGATTAAACAGGGGGCCTTTAGCACAGATACGCAGTATTTT. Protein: CASSTIKQGAFSTDTQYF.

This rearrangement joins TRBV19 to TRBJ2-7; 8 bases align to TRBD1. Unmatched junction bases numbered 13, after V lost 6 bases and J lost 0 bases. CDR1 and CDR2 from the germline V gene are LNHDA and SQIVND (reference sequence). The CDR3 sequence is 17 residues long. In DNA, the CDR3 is TGTGCCAGTAGCACCGGCTGGCGGGACAGGTACTCCTACGAGCAGTACTTC. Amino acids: CASSTGWRDRYSYEQYF.

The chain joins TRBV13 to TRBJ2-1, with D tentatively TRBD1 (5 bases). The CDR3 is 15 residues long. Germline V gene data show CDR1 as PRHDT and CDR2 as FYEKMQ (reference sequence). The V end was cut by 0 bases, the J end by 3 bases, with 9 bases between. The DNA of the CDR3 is TGTGCCAGCAGCTTAGGAGACAGTCTCTACAATGAGCAGTTCTTC. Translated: CASSLGDSLYNEQFF.

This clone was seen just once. The CDR3: CASSSLVGRKMNTEAFF. The CDR3, as DNA: TGTGCCAGTAGCTCATTGGTGGGACGGAAGATGAACACTGAAGCTTTCTTT. The chain recombines TRBV19 with TRBJ1-1; the D gene is possibly TRBD1 (5 bases). Germline CDR1 and CDR2: LNHDA and SQIVND (reference sequence). The CDR3 length is 17 residues. V dropped 6 bases and J dropped 0 bases, with 20 bases sitting between them. Filled out from reference TRBV19 and TRBJ1-1, the complete variable domain reads DGGITQSPKYLFRKEGQNVTLSCEQNLNHDAMYWYRQDPGQGLRLIYYSQIVNDFQKGDIAEGYSVSREKKESFPLTVTSAQKNPTAFYLCASSSLVGRKMNTEAFFGQGTRLTVV.

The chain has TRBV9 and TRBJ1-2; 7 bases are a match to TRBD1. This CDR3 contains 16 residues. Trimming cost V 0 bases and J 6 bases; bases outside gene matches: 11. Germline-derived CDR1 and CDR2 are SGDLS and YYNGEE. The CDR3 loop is CASSVALSTGQDGYTF. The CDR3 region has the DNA TGTGCCAGCAGCGTAGCGCTCTCGACAGGGCAGGATGGCTACACCTTC.

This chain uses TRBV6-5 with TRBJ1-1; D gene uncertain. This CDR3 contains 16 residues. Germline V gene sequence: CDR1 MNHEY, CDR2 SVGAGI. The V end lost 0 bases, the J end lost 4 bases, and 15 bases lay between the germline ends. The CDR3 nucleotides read TGTGCCAGCAGTTACTCGTATAGGGTGGGTGCCACTGAAGCTTTCTTT. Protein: CASSYSYRVGATEAFF.

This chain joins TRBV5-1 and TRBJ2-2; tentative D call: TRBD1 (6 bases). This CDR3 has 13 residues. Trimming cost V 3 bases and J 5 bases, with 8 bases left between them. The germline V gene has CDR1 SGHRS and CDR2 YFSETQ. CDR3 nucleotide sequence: TGCGCCAGCAGCTCACAGGGAACCGGGGAGCTGTTTTTT. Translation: CASSSQGTGELFF.

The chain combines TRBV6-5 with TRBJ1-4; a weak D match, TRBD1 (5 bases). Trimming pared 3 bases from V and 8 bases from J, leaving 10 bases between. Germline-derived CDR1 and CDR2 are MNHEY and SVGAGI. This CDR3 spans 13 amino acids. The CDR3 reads CASSYGGSEKLFF. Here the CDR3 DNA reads TGTGCCAGCAGTTATGGGGGGAGCGAAAAACTGTTTTTT.

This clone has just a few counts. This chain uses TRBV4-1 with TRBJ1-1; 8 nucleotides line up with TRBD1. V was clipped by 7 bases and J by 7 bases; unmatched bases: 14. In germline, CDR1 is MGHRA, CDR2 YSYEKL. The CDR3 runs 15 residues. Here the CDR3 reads CASMTWTGRTREAFF. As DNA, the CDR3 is TGCGCCAGCATGACCTGGACAGGGCGTACCCGTGAAGCTTTCTTT.

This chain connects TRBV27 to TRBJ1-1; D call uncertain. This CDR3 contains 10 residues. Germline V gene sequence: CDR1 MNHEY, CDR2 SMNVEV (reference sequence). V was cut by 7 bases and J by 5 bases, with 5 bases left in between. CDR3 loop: CASKGTEAFF. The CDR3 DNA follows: TGTGCCAGCAAAGGGACTGAAGCTTTCTTT.

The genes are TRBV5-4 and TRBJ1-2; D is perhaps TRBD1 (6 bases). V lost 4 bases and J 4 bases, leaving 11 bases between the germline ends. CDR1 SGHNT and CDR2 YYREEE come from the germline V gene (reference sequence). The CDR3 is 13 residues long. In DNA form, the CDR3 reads TGTGCCAGCAGCCCTGGGGGGCTCTATGGCTACACCTTC. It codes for CASSPGGLYGYTF.